This entry lists 11 T cell receptor beta chains sequenced from one sample in a study of shared T cell receptors in the human thymus. The data were produced by immunoSEQ multiplex PCR, yet TCRdb's version contains in-frame clones alone and is incomplete. This sample carries 700,000 or so clones, 75% to 90% of them seen once, and the ten largest clones take 0.008% to 0.011%. These sequences were also reported in another study, on human thymus T cells.

Sequencing was done on a sample of thymocytes. Receptors were obtained from a girl less than two years old with a congenital heart defect.

This clone appeared a single time. This chain uses TRBV11-2 with TRBJ1-6; TRBD1 agrees at 8 bases. CDR1 and CDR2 (germline): SGHAT, FQNNGV. After removal of 5 bases from V and 3 bases from J, the junction contained 15 bases not matched to a gene. The CDR3 loop spans 19 amino acids. CDR3 protein: CASSMLGGHRGNYNSPLHF. CDR3 DNA: TGTGCCAGCAGCATGCTCGGGGGACACAGGGGGAACTATAATTCACCCCTCCACTTT.

Of note for this clone: The junction and the germline gene differ at one end; a read error may be behind it. The identical CDR3 is also encoded by other nucleotide sequences in the sample. The chain recombines TRBV6-5 with TRBJ2-5; D is uncertain. The CDR3 covers 12 residues. Germline CDR1 is MNHEY and CDR2 is SVGAGI. The CDR3 DNA sequence: TGTGCTAGCAGTTCTCTAGAGGAGACCCAGTACTTC. Its translation is CASSSLEETQYF.

This clone was detected only a few times. This chain uses TRBV28 with TRBJ2-7, with TRBD1 as a possible D gene (5 bases). Germline V gene sequence: CDR1 MDHEN, CDR2 SYDVKM. The CDR3 totals 17 residues. V was cut by 0 bases and J by 4 bases, with 19 bases left in between. CDR3 DNA: TGTGCCAGCAGTTTATGCCCCCCCCCGACAGACAGATACGAGCAGTACTTC. It is translated as CASSLCPPPTDRYEQYF.

The J gene is TRBJ1-6, the V gene TRBV5-6, with D tentatively TRBD1 (5 bases). Trimming left V 2 bases short and J 3 bases short, with 15 bases between. Per the germline V gene, CDR1 is SGHDT and CDR2 is YYEEEE. There are 17 residues in the CDR3. DNA for the CDR3: TGTGCCAGCAGCTTTTCCAGGGAAGTCCTCTATAATTCACCCCTCCACTTT. Residues: CASSFSREVLYNSPLHF.

This chain uses TRBV5-1 with TRBJ2-7, with 7 bases identical to TRBD1. The CDR3 spans 15 residues. In germline, CDR1 is SGHRS, CDR2 YFSETQ. V lost 4 bases to trimming and J lost 0 bases; unmatched junction nucleotides: 7. The CDR3 coding sequence is TGCGCCAGCAGCAGAACAGGGGCTTCCTCCTACGAGCAGTACTTC. This gives the protein CASSRTGASSYEQYF. The whole variable domain, remainder taken from reference TRBV5-1 and TRBJ2-7, is KAGVTQTPRYLIKTRGQQVTLSCSPISGHRSVSWYQQTPGQGLQFLFEYFSETQRNKGNFPGRFSGRQFSNSRSEMNVSTLELGDSALYLCASSRTGASSYEQYFGPGTRLTVT.

This clone was seen only a few times. The chain links TRBV5-1 to TRBJ2-7, with 9 nucleotides matching TRBD1. This CDR3 is 15 amino acids long. The V gene end was trimmed by 5 bases and the J gene end by 1 base; junction bases not matched to a gene: 7. Germline lookup yields CDR1 SGHRS and CDR2 YFSETQ. CDR3 protein: CASRWDREKSYEQYF. The CDR3 DNA reads TGCGCCAGCAGGTGGGACAGGGAAAAATCCTACGAGCAGTACTTC.

The chain employs TRBV4-1 and TRBJ1-1, with D tentatively TRBD1 (5 bases). The CDR3 runs 18 residues. CDR1 is MGHRA and CDR2 is YSYEKL in the germline V gene. The V and J ends lost 0 bases and 0 bases respectively, with 17 bases between them. The CDR3 DNA is TGCGCCAGCAGCCAAGAACCACCCGAATCCAGGGTGAACACTGAAGCTTTCTTT. Its translation is CASSQEPPESRVNTEAFF.

This clone was detected only a few times. The V call is TRBV6-5, the J call TRBJ1-5; 9 bases match TRBD1. The J segment lost 3 bases and the V segment lost 6 bases, leaving 6 bases of the junction unmatched. Germline lookup yields CDR1 MNHEY and CDR2 SVGAGI. CDR3 size: 15 residues. The CDR3 DNA reads as TGTGCCAGCAGGAAACAGGGGGCTCTCAATCAGCCCCAGCATTTT. Residues: CASRKQGALNQPQHF.

The V gene is TRBV5-1, the J gene TRBJ1-1; 7 nucleotides agree with TRBD1. CDR1 is SGHRS and CDR2 is YFSETQ in the germline V gene. V dropped 9 bases and J dropped 3; count of bases not matched to a gene: 8. The CDR3 is made up of 13 amino acids. The CDR3 nucleotides read TGCGCCACCGCCGACAGGGCCGACACTGAAGCTTTCTTT. It encodes CATADRADTEAFF.

This clone was counted only a few times. This rearrangement joins TRBV7-2 to TRBJ1-6; D may be TRBD1 (6 bases). V lost 6 bases and J lost 9, with 15 bases in between. The V gene's germline CDR1 is SGHTA and CDR2 FQGNSA. CDR3 length: 14 amino acids. CDR3 sequence (DNA): TGTGCCAGCAGACCCCGGGGGGCGACTTCACCCCTCCACTTT. Protein: CASRPRGATSPLHF.

V usage is TRBV14 and J usage is TRBJ2-7; D is unclear. Germline V gene lookup returns CDR1 SGHDN and CDR2 FVKESK. CDR3 size: 13 residues. V lost 10 bases to trimming and J lost 6 bases, with 19 bases between them. This CDR3 is CATSRAEPGEQYF. The CDR3 DNA sequence: TGTGCCACCAGTAGAGCTGAGCCGGGCGAGCAGTACTTC.